This T cell receptor (beta chain) was retrieved from a study of Graves' ophthalmopathy and Graves' hyperthyroidism. General study results and limits: Most expanded clonotypes in thyroid above 0.001 frequency also showed up in blood.

Ten or more counts support this clonotype. What it binds is not known. RNA transcripts yielded amplified TCR beta CDR3 regions. First-round RT-PCR with HTBI primers preceded a second-round multiplex PCR. Using its own MiXCR run on the multiplex PCR reads, TCRdb lists one record per CDR3 protein. This sample has more than 1,000,000 distinct CDR3 sequences, with about two fifths found just once. CDR1 DFQATT and CDR2 SNEGSKA come from the germline V gene (reference sequence). The CDR3 has 11 residues. V was shortened by 6 bases and J by 5 bases, with 10 bases between the two germline ends. A diagnosis was made from clinical symptoms together with serum thyroxine, TRAb, thyroid ultrasound and orbital computed tomography.

The clonotype comes from an adult man with Graves' hyperthyroidism. Sequencing input: peripheral blood or thyroid tissue (not recorded which). V gene TRBV20-1 combines with J gene TRBJ2-5; the D is unclear. CDR3 DNA sequence: TGCAGTGCAACAACCCGGGAGACCCAGTACTTC. This translates into CSATTRETQYF.